The clone carrying this T cell receptor beta chain has only a few counts. Its antigen is not identified. TCRdb processed the RT-PCR reads anew with MiXCR; each CDR3 protein has one entry. The table lists 710,000 or so distinct CDR3 sequences, less than 20% of them singletons. Trimming took 4 bases from V and 2 from J, leaving 11 bases between them. CDR3 size: 14 residues. The data were obtained in a study of response to subunit inactivated influenza vaccine. General study results and limits: Few additional T cells are recruited per seasonal influenza vaccination, authors suggested.

Sample: PBMCs from blood, taken about 11 days after vaccination. The sequence was collected from a man aged 50 or older who received an inactivated influenza vaccine. J is TRBJ2-5 and V is TRBV12-3 or TRBV12-4; TRBD2 might be the D (6 bases). In DNA form, the CDR3 reads TGTGCCAGCAGTTCCCCCGGGACTCAAGAGACCCAGTACTTC. The encoded protein is CASSSPGTQETQYF.